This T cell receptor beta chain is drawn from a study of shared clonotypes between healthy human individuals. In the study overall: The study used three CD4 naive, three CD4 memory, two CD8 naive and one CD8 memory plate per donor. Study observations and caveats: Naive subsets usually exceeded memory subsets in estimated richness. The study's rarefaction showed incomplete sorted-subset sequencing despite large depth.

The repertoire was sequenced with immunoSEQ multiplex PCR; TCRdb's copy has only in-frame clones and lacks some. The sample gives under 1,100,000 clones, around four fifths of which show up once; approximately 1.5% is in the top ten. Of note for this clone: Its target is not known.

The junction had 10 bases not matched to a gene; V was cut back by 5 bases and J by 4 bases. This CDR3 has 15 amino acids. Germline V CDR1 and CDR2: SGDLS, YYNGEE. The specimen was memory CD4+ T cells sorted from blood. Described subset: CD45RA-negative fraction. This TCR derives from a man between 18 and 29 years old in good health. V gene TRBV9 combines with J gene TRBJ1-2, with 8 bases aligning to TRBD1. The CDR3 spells CASSDGTGPVYGYTF. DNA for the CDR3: TGTGCCAGCAGTGATGGGACAGGTCCCGTCTATGGCTACACCTTC.